Listed below are T cell receptor beta chains from one sample, sequenced in a study of T cell responses to AZD1222 COVID-19 vaccine. Here immunoSEQ multiplex PCR was the method, and the copy in TCRdb shows in-frame clones only, minus some. In the table there are roughly 190,000 clones, roughly 93% of which are singletons. This material consisted of peripheral blood, taken on day 0 of AZD1222 vaccination. The receptors were gathered from an adult in good health. The CDR3 runs from the conserved cysteine through the conserved F or W.

TRBV5-1,TRBJ2-7,CASSPGTSSLSYEQYF
TRBV28,TRBJ1-1,CASSPLPGSGNTEAFF
TRBV7-2,TRBJ1-2,CASSLDILANYGYTF
TRBV27,TRBJ1-2,CASSLSRTGASGYTF
TRBV19,TRBJ1-1,CATQDHSTASAEAFF
TRBV27,TRBJ2-5,CASSRPGETQYF
TRBV6-5,TRBJ1-1,CASSGPSGAFF
TRBV12-3/TRBV12-4,TRBJ1-4,CASSIGRGEKLFF
TRBV7-2,TRBJ2-7,CASTQGLDPYEQYF
TRBV14,TRBJ2-1,CASSLFTGLAGGRTYNEQFF
TRBV27,TRBJ2-2,CASSLSSNTGELFF
TRBV5-1,TRBJ1-1,CASTYRGAGGEAFF
TRBV24-1,TRBJ2-1,CATSDRGLAYNEQFF
TRBV7-8,TRBJ2-4,CASSPGGQTIQYF
TRBV15,TRBJ2-2,CATSSGTSGSAGELFF
TRBV10-2,TRBJ2-7,CASSDGGQYF
TRBV9,TRBJ2-7,CASSVGDRNEQYF
TRBV4-1,TRBJ2-7,CASSQEGSPSSYEQYF
TRBV9,TRBJ2-4,CASSVEAGGPVDIQYF
TRBV4-1,TRBJ2-1,CASSQDSTSGRGSYNEQFF
TRBV3-1/TRBV3-2,TRBJ1-1,CASSPLGMNTEAFF
TRBV2,TRBJ2-7,CASRGVRQGAKEQYF
TRBV10-3,TRBJ1-2,CAISVILGANYGYTF
TRBV10-1,TRBJ1-1,CASSGGDTEAFF
TRBV10-3,TRBJ2-2,CAIRLADTGELFF
TRBV27,TRBJ2-4,CASSVPGTPRIQYF
TRBV7-3,TRBJ2-7,CASSYPHPPGYEQYF
TRBV24-1,TRBJ1-5,CATGGHSNQPQHF
TRBV27,TRBJ1-1,CASSPREGTTEAFF